This passage covers 17 T cell receptor beta chains from one sample sequenced in a study of blood T cell repertoires in COVID-19. Method: immunoSEQ multiplex PCR; TCRdb's copy keeps in-frame clones and lacks some. Of 73,000 or so clones in the sample, 80% to 85% are singletons; the top ten hold about 4.4%. The sequenced sample consisted of peripheral blood. The source is a woman aged 60 to 75 with acute or convalescent COVID-19.

This clone was detected once. The chain combines TRBV19 with TRBJ2-5, with D unclear. The CDR3 spans 13 residues. The V gene lost 6 bases and the J gene lost 2 bases, with 10 bases spanning the gap. CDR1 LNHDA and CDR2 SQIVND come from the germline V gene (reference sequence). CDR3 nucleotides: TGTGCCAGTAGCCTATCAAGACAAGAGACCCAGTACTTC. It is translated as CASSLSRQETQYF.

The rearrangement uses TRBV11-2 and TRBJ1-1; TRBD1 matches at 9 bases. CDR3 length: 17 residues. Trimming at V came to 5 bases and at J to 3 bases, leaving 13 bases not matched to a gene. Germline values: CDR1 SGHAT, CDR2 FQNNGV. This CDR3 reads CASSQRGYRGQDTEAFF. The CDR3 DNA sequence: TGTGCCAGCAGCCAGAGGGGGTACAGGGGGCAGGACACTGAAGCTTTCTTT. The full variable domain, rest sourced from reference TRBV11-2 and TRBJ1-1, is EAGVAQSPRYKIIEKRQSVAFWCNPISGHATLYWYQQILGQGPKLLIQFQNNGVVDDSQLPKDRFSAERLKGVDSTLKIQPAKLEDSAVYLCASSQRGYRGQDTEAFFGQGTRLTVV.

The chain joins TRBV7-9 to TRBJ1-3, with D tentatively TRBD1 (6 bases). Trimming left V 5 bases short and J 3 bases short, with 8 bases between. Germline CDR1 reads SEHNR; CDR2 reads FQNEAQ (reference sequence). This CDR3 has 13 amino acids. CDR3 protein: CASSPGVGNTIYF. CDR3 coding DNA: TGTGCCAGCAGCCCAGGGGTTGGAAACACCATATATTTT. Looking up the rest from reference TRBV7-9 and TRBJ1-3 gives the full variable domain: DTGVSQNPRHKITKRGQNVTFRCDPISEHNRLYWYRQTLGQGPEFLTYFQNEAQLEKSRLLSDRFSAERPKGSFSTLEIQRTEQGDSAMYLCASSPGVGNTIYFGEGSWLTVV.

The CDR3 sequence is CATSDWSEEFF. The CDR3 DNA reads as TGTGCCACCAGTGATTGGAGTGAAGAGTTCTTC. The chain employs TRBV24-1 and TRBJ2-1, with D uncertain. The germline V gene has CDR1 KGHDR and CDR2 SFDVKD. Trimming took 2 bases from V and 14 from J, leaving 9 bases between them. The CDR3 sequence is 11 residues long.

The chain carries TRBV7-3 and TRBJ2-2; 9 positions agree with TRBD2. After removal of 1 base from V and 5 bases from J, the junction contained 2 bases not matched to a gene. CDR3 length: 15 residues. Germline-derived CDR1 and CDR2 are SGHTA and FQGTGA. The CDR3 region has the DNA TGTGCCAGCAGCTTAAACAGCGGGGGGACCGGGGAGCTGTTTTTT. As protein: CASSLNSGGTGELFF.

The chain recombines TRBV18 with TRBJ2-1; TRBD1 agrees at 12 bases. From germline, CDR1 is KGHSH and CDR2 LQKENI. This CDR3 has 20 amino acids. V lost 4 bases, J lost 1 base, and 14 bases stayed unmatched. The CDR3 DNA sequence: TGTGCCAGCTCACACTCCAACAACCCGGGACAGGGGGCGTCCTACAATGAGCAGTTCTTC. This sequence encodes CASSHSNNPGQGASYNEQFF.

This chain uses TRBV12-3 or TRBV12-4 with TRBJ1-2; TRBD1 might be the D (6 bases). The CDR3 is made up of 13 amino acids. The V and J ends lost 5 bases and 8 bases respectively, with 15 bases between them. CDR3 amino acids: CASSGDIGRGYTF. Written as DNA, the CDR3 is TGTGCCAGCAGTGGGGACATTGGTCGAGGCTACACCTTC.

The V and J genes are TRBV9 and TRBJ1-1; D ambiguous. The CDR3 is 13 residues long. From germline, CDR1 is SGDLS and CDR2 YYNGEE. V gave up 2 bases and J gave up 7 bases, with 12 bases separating them. Here the CDR3 DNA reads TGTGCCAGCAGCGTTACGGGTTTGAATGAAGCTTTCTTT. This translates into CASSVTGLNEAFF.

The rearrangement joins TRBV3-1 (or the pseudogene TRBV3-2) to TRBJ1-2, with unresolved D. Germline CDR1 LGHDT, CDR2 YNNKEL (reference sequence). This CDR3 region has 16 residues. The V and J ends lost 0 bases and 10 bases respectively, with 21 bases between them. The CDR3, as DNA: TGTGCCAGCAGCCAAGATCACGGGGTTGCGCGATTAGCCTACACCTTC. Amino acids: CASSQDHGVARLAYTF.

This chain links TRBV6-1 with TRBJ2-3; D ambiguous. V was clipped by 0 bases and J by 1 base, with 14 bases between them. Per the germline V gene, CDR1 is MNHNS and CDR2 is SASEGT. CDR3 size: 17 residues. The CDR3 loop reads CASSEALSNRGTDTQYF. The DNA for the CDR3 is TGTGCCAGCAGTGAAGCCCTAAGTAATCGGGGCACAGATACGCAGTATTTT.

The chain recombines TRBV7-2 with TRBJ1-1, with D possibly being TRBD1 (5 bases). Germline V gene lookup returns CDR1 SGHTA and CDR2 FQGNSA. The CDR3 runs to 13 residues. V gave up 2 bases and J gave up 6 bases, with 10 bases separating them. CDR3 coding DNA: TGTGCCAGCAGCTTACAGGGTATCTCTGAAGCTTTCTTT. It encodes CASSLQGISEAFF.

The chain carries TRBV19 and TRBJ1-2; 8 bases match TRBD1. Germline V gene sequence: CDR1 LNHDA, CDR2 SQIVND (reference sequence). With V trimmed by 4 bases and J by 4 bases, 14 bases remained unmatched. The CDR3 is 17 amino acids. CDR3 sequence: CASSTAQGGIGGYGYTF. The CDR3 DNA reads TGTGCCAGTAGTACTGCACAGGGGGGTATTGGGGGCTATGGCTACACCTTC.

This chain uses TRBV5-1 with TRBJ1-2; 10 nucleotides agree with TRBD1. CDR3 size: 13 residues. Per germline, CDR1 SGHRS and CDR2 YFSETQ. The ends lost 4 bases at V and 6 bases at J; junction bases unmatched: 3. This CDR3 reads CASSPTGGHGYTF. The CDR3 DNA follows: TGCGCCAGCAGCCCGACAGGGGGCCATGGCTACACCTTC.

The gene calls are TRBV18 and TRBJ2-1; possibly TRBD2 for D (5 bases). The CDR3 is made up of 15 amino acids. In germline, CDR1 is KGHSH, CDR2 LQKENI. Trimming left V 0 bases short and J 7 bases short, with 13 bases between. The CDR3 DNA reads as TGTGCCAGCTCACCACCTTTGTCACGGAGGAATGAGCAGTTCTTC. Protein product: CASSPPLSRRNEQFF.

This chain connects TRBV10-1 to TRBJ2-5; D uncertain. In germline, CDR1 is WNHNN, CDR2 SYGVQD (reference sequence). The CDR3 spans 13 residues. V lost 3 bases, J lost 3 bases, and 8 bases lay in between. The CDR3 reads CASSDGFKETQYF. The CDR3 DNA is TGCGCCAGCAGTGATGGCTTTAAAGAGACCCAGTACTTC.

This rearrangement joins TRBV7-6 to TRBJ1-4; 7 bases match TRBD1. The germline V gene has CDR1 SGHVS and CDR2 FNYEAQ. Unmatched junction bases numbered 14, after V lost 5 bases and J lost 8 bases. This CDR3 contains 16 residues. The CDR3 loop reads CASSLSQGGQREKLFF. The CDR3 DNA reads TGTGCCAGCAGCCTATCTCAAGGGGGCCAGCGAGAAAAACTGTTTTTT. The full variable domain, rest sourced from reference TRBV7-6 and TRBJ1-4, is GAGVSQSPRYKVTKRGQDVALRCDPISGHVSLYWYRQALGQGPEFLTYFNYEAQQDKSGLPNDRFSAERPEGSISTLTIQRTEQRDSAMYRCASSLSQGGQREKLFFGSGTQLSVL.

The gene calls are TRBV10-2 and TRBJ2-2; 8 positions agree with TRBD1. V shed 5 bases and J 6 bases; nucleotides not matched to a gene: 8. The germline V gene encodes CDR1 WSHSY and CDR2 SAAADI. The CDR3 runs 15 residues. DNA of the CDR3: TGCGCCAGCAGTATTACGGACAGGGCATCCGGGGAGCTGTTTTTT. This encodes CASSITDRASGELFF.